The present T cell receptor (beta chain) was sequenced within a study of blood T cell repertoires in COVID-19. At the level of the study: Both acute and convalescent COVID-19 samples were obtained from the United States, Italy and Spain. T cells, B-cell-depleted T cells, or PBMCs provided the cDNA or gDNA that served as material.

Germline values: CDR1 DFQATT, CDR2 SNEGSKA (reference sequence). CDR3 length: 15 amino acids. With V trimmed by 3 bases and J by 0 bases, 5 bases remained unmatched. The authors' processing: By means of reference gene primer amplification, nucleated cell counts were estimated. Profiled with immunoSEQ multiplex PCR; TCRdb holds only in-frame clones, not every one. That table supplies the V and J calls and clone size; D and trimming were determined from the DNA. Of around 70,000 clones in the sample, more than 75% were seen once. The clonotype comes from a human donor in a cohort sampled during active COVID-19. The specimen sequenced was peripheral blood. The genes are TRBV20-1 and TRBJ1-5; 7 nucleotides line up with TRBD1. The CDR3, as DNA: TGCAGTGCTAGTCGGACAGGCCATAGCAATCAGCCCCAGCATTTT. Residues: CSASRTGHSNQPQHF.